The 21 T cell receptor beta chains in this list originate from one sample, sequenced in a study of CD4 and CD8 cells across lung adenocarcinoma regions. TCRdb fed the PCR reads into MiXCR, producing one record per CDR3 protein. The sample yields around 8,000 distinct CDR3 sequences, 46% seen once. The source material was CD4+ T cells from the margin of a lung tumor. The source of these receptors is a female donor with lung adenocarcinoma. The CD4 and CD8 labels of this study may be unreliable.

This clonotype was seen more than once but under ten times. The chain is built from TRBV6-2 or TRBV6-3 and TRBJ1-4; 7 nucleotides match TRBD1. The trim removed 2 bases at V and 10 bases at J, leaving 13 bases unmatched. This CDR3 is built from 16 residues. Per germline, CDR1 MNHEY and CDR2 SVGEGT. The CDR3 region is CASSYARGPLGGKLFF. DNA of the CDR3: TGTGCCAGCAGTTACGCAAGGGGGCCCCTCGGTGGAAAACTGTTTTTT.

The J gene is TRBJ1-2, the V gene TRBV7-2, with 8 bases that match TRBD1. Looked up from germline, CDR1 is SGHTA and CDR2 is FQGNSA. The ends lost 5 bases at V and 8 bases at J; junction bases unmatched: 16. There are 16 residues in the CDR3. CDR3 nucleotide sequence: TGTGCCAGCAGCGACGTGACAGGGGAACCTTCTGAAGGCTACACCTTC. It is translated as CASSDVTGEPSEGYTF.

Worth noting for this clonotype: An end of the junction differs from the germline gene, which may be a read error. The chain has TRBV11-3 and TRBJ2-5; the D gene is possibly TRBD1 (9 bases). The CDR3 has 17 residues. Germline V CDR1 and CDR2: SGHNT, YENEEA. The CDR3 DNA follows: TGTGCCGACGGACAGGGGATCGGGGGACTAGGCCCAGAGACGCAGTACTTT. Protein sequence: CADGQGIGGLGPETQYF.

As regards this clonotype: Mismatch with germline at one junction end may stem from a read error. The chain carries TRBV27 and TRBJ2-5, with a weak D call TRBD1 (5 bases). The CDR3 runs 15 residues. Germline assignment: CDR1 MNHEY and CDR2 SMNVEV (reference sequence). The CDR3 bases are TGTGCCAGGGGGCACGGGCTCGGTGACCAAGATACCCAGTATTTC. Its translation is CARGHGLGDQDTQYF.

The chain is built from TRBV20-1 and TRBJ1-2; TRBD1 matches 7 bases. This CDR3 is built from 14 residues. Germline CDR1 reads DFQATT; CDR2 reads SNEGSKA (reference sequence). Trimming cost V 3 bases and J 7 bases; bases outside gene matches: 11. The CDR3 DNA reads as TGCAGTGCTAGGCTCCGACAGGGAGTGGGTGGCTACACCTTC. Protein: CSARLRQGVGGYTF.

The CDR3 coding sequence is TGCGCCAGCAGTTGGGACTCCACCTACGAGCAGTACTTC. As protein: CASSWDSTYEQYF. The chain has TRBV10-1 and TRBJ2-5, with D perhaps TRBD2 (6 bases). Judging by the DNA end, TRBJ2-7 fits better; the J call may be wrong. The CDR3 extends over 13 amino acids. Per germline, CDR1 WNHNN and CDR2 SYGVQD (reference sequence).

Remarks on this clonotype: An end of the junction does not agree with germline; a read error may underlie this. This chain's CDR3 is CASSLRTGGRYPDTQYF. The CDR3 coding sequence is TGTGCCAGCAGTTTGCGGACTGGGGGCCGGTACCCAGATACCCAGTATTTT. V gene TRBV6-5 combines with J gene TRBJ2-3, with a tentative D call TRBD1 (6 bases). Germline-derived CDR1 and CDR2 are MNHEY and SVGAGI. The CDR3 is 17 residues long.

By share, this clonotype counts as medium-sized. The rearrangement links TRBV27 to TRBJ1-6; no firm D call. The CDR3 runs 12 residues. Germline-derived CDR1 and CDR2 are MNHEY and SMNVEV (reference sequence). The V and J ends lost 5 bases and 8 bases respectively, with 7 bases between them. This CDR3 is CASSKLHSPLHF. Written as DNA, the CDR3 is TGTGCCAGCAGTAAACTACATTCACCCCTCCACTTT.

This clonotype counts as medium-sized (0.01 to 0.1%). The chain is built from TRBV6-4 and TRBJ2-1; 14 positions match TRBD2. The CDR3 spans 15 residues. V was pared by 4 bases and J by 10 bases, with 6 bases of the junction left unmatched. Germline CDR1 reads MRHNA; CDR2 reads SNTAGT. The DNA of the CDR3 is TGTGCCAGCAGTGCGGGACTAGCGGGAGCCAACGAGCAGTTCTTC. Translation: CASSAGLAGANEQFF.

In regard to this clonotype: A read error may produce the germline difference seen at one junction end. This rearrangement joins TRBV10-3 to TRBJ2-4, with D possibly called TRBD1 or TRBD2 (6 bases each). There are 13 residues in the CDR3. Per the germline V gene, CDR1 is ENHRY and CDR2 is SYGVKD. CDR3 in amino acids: CATGMGGKNTQYF. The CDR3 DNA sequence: TGTGCCACCGGGATGGGGGGCAAAAACACGCAGTATTTC.

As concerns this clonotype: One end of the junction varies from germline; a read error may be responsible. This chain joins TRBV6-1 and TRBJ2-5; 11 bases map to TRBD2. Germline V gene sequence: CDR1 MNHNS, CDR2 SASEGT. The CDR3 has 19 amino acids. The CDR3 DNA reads TGTGCCAGCAGTGCCTGTGGGGGGCTAGCGGGAGGTGACCAAGAGACCCAGTATTTC. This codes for CASSACGGLAGGDQETQYF.

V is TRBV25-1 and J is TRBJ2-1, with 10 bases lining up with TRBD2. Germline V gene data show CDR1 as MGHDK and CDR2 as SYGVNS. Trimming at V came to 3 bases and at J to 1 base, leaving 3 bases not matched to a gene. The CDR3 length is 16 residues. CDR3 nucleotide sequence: TGTGCCAGCAGTGACAGCGGGAGGGTTTCCTACAATGAGCAGTTCTTC. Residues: CASSDSGRVSYNEQFF. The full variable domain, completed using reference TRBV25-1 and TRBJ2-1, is EADIYQTPRYLVIGTGKKITLECSQTMGHDKMYWYQQDPGMELHLIHYSYGVNSTEKGDLSSESTVSRIRTEHFPLTLESARPSHTSQYLCASSDSGRVSYNEQFFGPGTRLTVL.

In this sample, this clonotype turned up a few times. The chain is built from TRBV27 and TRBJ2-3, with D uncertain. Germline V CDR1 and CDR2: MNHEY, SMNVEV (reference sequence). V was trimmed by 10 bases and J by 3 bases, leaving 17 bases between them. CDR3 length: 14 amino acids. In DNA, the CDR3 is TGTGCCACCAGCTACAACGGCGTGACAGATACGCAGTATTTT. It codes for CATSYNGVTDTQYF.

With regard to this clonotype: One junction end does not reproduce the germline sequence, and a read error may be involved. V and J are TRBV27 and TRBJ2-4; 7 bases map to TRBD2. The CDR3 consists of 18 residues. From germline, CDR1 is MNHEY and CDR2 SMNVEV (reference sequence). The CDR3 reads CASSSHFLGGWVKNIQYF. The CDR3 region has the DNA TGTGCCAGCAGTTCCCATTTTCTGGGGGGGTGGGTCAAAAACATTCAGTACTTT.

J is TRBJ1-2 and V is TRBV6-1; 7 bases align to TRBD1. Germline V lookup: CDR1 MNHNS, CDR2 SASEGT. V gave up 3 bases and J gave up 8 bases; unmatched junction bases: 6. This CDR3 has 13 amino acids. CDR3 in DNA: TGTGCCAGCAGTGACCAACAGGGGCGCGGCTACACCTTC. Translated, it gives CASSDQQGRGYTF.

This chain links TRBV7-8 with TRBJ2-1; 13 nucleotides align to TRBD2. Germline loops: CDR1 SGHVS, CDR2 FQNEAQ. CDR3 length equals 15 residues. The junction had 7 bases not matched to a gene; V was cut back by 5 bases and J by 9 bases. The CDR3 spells CASSRTSGSGGEQFF. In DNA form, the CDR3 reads TGTGCCAGCAGCCGGACTAGCGGGAGTGGAGGTGAGCAGTTCTTC.

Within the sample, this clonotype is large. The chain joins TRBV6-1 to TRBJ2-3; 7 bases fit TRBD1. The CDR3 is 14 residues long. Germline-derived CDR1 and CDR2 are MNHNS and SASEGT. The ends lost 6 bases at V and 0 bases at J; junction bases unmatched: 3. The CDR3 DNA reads TGTGCCAGCAGGGACAGGACGAGCACAGATACGCAGTATTTT. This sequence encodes CASRDRTSTDTQYF.

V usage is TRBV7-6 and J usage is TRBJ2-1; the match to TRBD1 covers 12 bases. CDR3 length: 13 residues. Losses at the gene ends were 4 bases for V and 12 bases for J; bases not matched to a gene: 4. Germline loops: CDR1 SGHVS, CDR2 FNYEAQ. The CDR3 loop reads CASSSGQGALQFF. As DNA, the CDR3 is TGTGCCAGCAGCTCGGGACAGGGGGCTTTGCAGTTCTTC.

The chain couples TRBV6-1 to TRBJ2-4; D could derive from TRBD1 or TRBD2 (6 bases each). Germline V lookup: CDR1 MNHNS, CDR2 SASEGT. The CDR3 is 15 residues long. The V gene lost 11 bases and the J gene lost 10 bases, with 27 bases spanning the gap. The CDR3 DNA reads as TGTGCCGGGGGGCTCGGTGGGCGGGGACAAGAGATTCAGTACTTC. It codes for CAGGLGGRGQEIQYF.

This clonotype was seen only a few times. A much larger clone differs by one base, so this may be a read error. As DNA, the CDR3 is TGTGCCAGCAGCACTCATCTGCTAAATAGCGGGAGGGCCAATGAGCAGTACTTC. Translated: CASSTHLLNSGRANEQYF. V gene TRBV7-2 combines with J gene TRBJ2-5; 11 bases agree with TRBD2. In germline, CDR1 is SGHTA, CDR2 FQGNSA. The CDR3 sequence is 18 residues long. V gave up 5 bases and J gave up 11 bases; unmatched junction bases: 22.

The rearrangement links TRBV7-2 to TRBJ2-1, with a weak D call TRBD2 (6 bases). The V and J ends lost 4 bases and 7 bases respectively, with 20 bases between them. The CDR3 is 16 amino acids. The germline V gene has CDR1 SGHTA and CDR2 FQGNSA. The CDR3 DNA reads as TGTGCCAGCAGCTCAGGGACGGCCTCTGGGGGGAATGAGCAGTTCTTC. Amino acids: CASSSGTASGGNEQFF.